Sequencing of this T cell receptor beta chain was carried out in a study of glioma-infiltrating T cells. Study-wide findings and caveats: Tissue and blood shared very few CDR3 sequences. Non-neoplastic patients had below-expected tissue-blood divergence, while all gliomas exceeded expectation.

About this clonotype itself: As yet, its antigen is unknown.

V was cut by 6 bases and J by 0 bases, with 12 bases left in between. Per germline, CDR1 MNHEY and CDR2 SMNVEV (reference sequence). The CDR3 sequence is 15 residues long. Using RNA template, CDR3s of TCR alpha and beta were amplified with iRepertoire arm-PCR. TCRdb re-called the multiplex PCR reads through MiXCR, storing one row per CDR3 protein. Of approximately 15,000 distinct CDR3 sequences in the sample, 58% were seen once. Sequenced input: glioma tissue, nonneoplastic brain tissue, or PBMCs (not recorded which). The TCR sequence derives from a human donor with low-grade glioma or glioblastoma, undergoing nonglioma brain surgery, or in good health (not recorded which). The chain is built from TRBV27 and TRBJ1-5; the D gene is possibly TRBD1 (5 bases). This CDR3 is CASRARQNSNQPQHF. The CDR3 nucleotides are TGTGCCAGCAGGGCTCGACAGAATAGCAATCAGCCCCAGCATTTT.